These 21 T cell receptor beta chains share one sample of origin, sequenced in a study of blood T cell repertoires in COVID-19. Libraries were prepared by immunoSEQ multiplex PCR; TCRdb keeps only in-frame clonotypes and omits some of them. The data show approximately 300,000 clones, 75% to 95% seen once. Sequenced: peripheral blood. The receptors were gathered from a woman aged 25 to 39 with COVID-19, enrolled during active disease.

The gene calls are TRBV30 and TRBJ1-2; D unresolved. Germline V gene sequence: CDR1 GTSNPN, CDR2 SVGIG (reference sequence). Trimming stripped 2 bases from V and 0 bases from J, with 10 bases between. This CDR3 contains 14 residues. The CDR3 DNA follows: TGTGCCTGGAGTAGGAGGGCAGCTAACTATGGCTACACCTTC. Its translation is CAWSRRAANYGYTF.

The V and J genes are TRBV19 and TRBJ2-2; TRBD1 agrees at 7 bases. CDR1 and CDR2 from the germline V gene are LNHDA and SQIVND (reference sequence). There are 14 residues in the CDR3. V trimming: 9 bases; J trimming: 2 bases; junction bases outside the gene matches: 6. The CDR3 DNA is TGTGCCAGCTCGACAGGGCTTAACACCGGGGAGCTGTTTTTT. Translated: CASSTGLNTGELFF. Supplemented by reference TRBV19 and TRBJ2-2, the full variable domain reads DGGITQSPKYLFRKEGQNVTLSCEQNLNHDAMYWYRQDPGQGLRLIYYSQIVNDFQKGDIAEGYSVSREKKESFPLTVTSAQKNPTAFYLCASSTGLNTGELFFGEGSRLTVL.

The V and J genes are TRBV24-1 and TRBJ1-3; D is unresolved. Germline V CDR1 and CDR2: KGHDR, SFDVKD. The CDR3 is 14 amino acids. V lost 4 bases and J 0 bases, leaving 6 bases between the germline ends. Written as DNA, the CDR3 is TGTGCCACCAGTGAGTCAGGCTCTGGAAACACCATATATTTT. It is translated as CATSESGSGNTIYF.

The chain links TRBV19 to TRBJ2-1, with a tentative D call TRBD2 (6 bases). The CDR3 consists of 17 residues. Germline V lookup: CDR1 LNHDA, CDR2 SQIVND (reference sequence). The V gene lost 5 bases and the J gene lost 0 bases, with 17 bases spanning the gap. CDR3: CASSPQAGGSSYNEQFF. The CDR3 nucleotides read TGTGCCAGTAGTCCCCAAGCTGGGGGGAGCTCCTACAATGAGCAGTTCTTC.

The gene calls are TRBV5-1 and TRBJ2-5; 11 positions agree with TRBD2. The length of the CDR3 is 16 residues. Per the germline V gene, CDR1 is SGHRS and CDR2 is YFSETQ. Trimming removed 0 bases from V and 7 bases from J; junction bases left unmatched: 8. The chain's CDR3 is CASSLASVAGGGTQYF. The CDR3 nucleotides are TGCGCCAGCAGCTTGGCGTCGGTAGCGGGAGGGGGGACCCAGTACTTC.

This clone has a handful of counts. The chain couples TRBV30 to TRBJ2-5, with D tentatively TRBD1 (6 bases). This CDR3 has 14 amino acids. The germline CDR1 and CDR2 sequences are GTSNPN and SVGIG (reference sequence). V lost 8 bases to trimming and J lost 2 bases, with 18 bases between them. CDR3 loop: CARDRDKPQETQYF. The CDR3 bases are TGTGCCCGGGACCGGGACAAACCTCAAGAGACCCAGTACTTC. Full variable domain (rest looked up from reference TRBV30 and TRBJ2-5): SQTIHQWPATLVQPVGSPLSLECTVEGTSNPNLYWYRQAAGRGLQLLFYSVGIGQISSEVPQNLSASRPQDRQFILSSKKLLLSDSGFYLCARDRDKPQETQYFGPGTRLLVL.

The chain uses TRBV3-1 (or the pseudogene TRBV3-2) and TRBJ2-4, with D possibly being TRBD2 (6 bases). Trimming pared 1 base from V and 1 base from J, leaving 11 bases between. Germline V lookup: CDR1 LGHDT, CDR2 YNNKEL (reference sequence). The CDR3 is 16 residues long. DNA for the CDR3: TGTGCCAGCAGCCAAGCGGGCGGGACGGCCAAAAACATTCAGTACTTC. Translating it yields CASSQAGGTAKNIQYF.

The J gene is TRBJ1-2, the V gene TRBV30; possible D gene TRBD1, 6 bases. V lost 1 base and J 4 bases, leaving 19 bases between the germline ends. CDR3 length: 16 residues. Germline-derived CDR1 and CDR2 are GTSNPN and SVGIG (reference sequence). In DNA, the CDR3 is TGTGCCTGGAGTGCCCCGGGAACAGGGTGGTCCTATGGCTACACCTTC. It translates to CAWSAPGTGWSYGYTF.

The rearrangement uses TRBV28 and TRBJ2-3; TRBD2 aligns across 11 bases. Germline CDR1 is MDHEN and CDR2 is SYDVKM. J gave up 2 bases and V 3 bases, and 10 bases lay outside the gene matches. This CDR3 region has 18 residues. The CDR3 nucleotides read TGTGCCAGCAGTTTTATAGCGGGAGGGCCTGGGGCCACAGATACGCAGTATTTT. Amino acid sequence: CASSFIAGGPGATDTQYF.

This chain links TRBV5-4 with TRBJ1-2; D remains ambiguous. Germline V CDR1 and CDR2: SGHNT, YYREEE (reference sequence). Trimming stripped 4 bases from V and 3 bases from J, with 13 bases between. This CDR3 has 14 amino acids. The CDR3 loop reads CASSPLASDYGYTF. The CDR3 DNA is TGTGCCAGCAGCCCCCTGGCGAGCGACTATGGCTACACCTTC.

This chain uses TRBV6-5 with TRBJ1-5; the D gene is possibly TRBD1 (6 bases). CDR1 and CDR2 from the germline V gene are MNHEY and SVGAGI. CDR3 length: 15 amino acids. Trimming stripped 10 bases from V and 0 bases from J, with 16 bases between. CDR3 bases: TGTGCCACGCGAGGACAGCGCTATAGCAATCAGCCCCAGCATTTT. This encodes CATRGQRYSNQPQHF.

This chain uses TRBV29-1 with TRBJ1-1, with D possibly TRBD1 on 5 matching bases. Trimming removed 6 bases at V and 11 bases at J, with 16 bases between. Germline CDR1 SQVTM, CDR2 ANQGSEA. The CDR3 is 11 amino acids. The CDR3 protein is CSVAQGAYAFF. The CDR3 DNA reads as TGCAGCGTGGCGCAAGGGGCCTACGCTTTCTTT.

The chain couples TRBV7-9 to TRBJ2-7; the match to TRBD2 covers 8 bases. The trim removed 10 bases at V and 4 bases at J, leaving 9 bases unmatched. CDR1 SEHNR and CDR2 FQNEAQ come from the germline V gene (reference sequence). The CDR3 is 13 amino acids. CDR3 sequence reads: CATTEREYYEQYF. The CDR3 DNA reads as TGTGCCACCACGGAGCGGGAGTATTACGAGCAGTACTTC.

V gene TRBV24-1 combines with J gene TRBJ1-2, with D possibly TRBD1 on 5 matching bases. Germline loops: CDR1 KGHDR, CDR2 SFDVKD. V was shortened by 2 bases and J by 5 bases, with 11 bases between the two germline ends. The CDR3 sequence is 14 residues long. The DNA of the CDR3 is TGTGCCACCAGTGATTATCCCCAGGGTTATGGCTACACCTTC. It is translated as CATSDYPQGYGYTF.

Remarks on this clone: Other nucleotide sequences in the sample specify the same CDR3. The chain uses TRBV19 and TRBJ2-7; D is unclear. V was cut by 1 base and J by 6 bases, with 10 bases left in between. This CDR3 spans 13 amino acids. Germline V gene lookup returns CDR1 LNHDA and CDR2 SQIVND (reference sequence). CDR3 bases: TGTGCCAGTAGTATAGGTGCCAGTGGCGAGCAGTACTTC. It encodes CASSIGASGEQYF.

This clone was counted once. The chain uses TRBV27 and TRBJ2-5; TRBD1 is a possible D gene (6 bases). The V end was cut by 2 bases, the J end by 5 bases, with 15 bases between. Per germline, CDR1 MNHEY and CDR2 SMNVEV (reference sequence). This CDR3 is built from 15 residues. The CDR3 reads CASSLGGGPEETQYF. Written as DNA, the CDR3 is TGTGCCAGCAGTTTAGGGGGCGGCCCAGAGGAGACCCAGTACTTC.

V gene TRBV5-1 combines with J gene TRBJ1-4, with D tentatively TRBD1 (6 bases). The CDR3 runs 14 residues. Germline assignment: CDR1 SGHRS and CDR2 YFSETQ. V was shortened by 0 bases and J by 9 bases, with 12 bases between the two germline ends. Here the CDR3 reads CASSLDRARKKLFF. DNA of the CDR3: TGCGCCAGCAGCTTGGACAGGGCCAGGAAAAAACTGTTTTTT. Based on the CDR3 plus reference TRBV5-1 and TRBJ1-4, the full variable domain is KAGVTQTPRYLIKTRGQQVTLSCSPISGHRSVSWYQQTPGQGLQFLFEYFSETQRNKGNFPGRFSGRQFSNSRSEMNVSTLELGDSALYLCASSLDRARKKLFFGSGTQLSVL.

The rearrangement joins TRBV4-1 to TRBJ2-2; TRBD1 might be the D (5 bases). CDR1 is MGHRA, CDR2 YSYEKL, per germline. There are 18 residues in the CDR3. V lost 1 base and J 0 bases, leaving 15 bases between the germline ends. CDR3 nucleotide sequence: TGCGCCAGCAGCCAAGTAGTCAGGACCAGGGCGAACACCGGGGAGCTGTTTTTT. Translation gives CASSQVVRTRANTGELFF.

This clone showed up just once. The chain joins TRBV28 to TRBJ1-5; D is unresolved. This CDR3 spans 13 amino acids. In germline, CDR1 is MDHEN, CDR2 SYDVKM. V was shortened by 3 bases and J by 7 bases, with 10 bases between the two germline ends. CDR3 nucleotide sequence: TGTGCCAGCAGTTTCACCGACGGGCAGCCCCAGCATTTT. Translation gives CASSFTDGQPQHF.

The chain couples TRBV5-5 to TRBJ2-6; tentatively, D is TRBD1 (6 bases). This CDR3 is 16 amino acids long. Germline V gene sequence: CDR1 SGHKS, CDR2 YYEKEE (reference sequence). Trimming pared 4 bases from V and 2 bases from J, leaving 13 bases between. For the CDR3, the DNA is TGTGCCAGCAGCCCAACCGCAGGGGCTGGGGCCAACGTCCTGACTTTC. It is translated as CASSPTAGAGANVLTF.

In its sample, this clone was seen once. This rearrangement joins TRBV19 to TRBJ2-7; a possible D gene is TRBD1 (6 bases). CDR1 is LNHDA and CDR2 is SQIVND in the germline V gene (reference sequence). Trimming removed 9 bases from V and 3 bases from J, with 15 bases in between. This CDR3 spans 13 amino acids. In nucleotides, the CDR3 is TGTGCCAGCAGAGCGACAGGCTACTACGAGCAGTACTTC. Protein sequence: CASRATGYYEQYF. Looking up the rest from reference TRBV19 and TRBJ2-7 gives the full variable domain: DGGITQSPKYLFRKEGQNVTLSCEQNLNHDAMYWYRQDPGQGLRLIYYSQIVNDFQKGDIAEGYSVSREKKESFPLTVTSAQKNPTAFYLCASRATGYYEQYFGPGTRLTVT.